The 29 T cell receptor beta chains given below trace back to one sample, sequenced in a study of T cells after yellow fever vaccination. TCRdb processed the 5' RACE reads anew with MiXCR; each CDR3 protein has one entry. The table records hundreds of thousands of distinct CDR3 sequences, approximately 5.2% of them present only once. Sequences were derived from CD4+ T cells sorted from PBMCs, sampled on the day of the yellow fever booster vaccination. The origin of the receptors is a man between 18 and 35 years old who received the YFV17D yellow fever vaccine.

This clonotype was observed a few times. This chain connects TRBV12-3 or TRBV12-4 to TRBJ2-5; D may be TRBD2 (6 bases). V lost 6 bases and J 2 bases, leaving 22 bases between the germline ends. CDR3 length: 17 residues. The CDR3 is CASRPPRGAPTQETQYF. Here the CDR3 DNA reads TGTGCCAGCAGACCCCCCCGCGGGGCTCCTACTCAAGAGACCCAGTACTTC.

This clonotype has a count of ten or more. This CDR3 reads CASNKRGGRLFF. The CDR3 bases are TGTGCCAGCAATAAGAGGGGGGGAAGACTGTTTTTT. This chain links TRBV2 with TRBJ1-4; D possibly corresponds to TRBD1 (6 bases). CDR3 length equals 12 residues. CDR1 is SNHLY and CDR2 is FYNNEI in the germline V gene. Between the trimmed V and J ends, which lost 7 bases and 13 bases, there was a span of 16 bases.

The chain links TRBV6-1 to TRBJ1-2; D gene unclear. Trimming removed 3 bases at V and 0 bases at J, with 11 bases between. The CDR3 extends over 15 amino acids. The germline V gene has CDR1 MNHNS and CDR2 SASEGT. The CDR3 region is CASSERQIANYGYTF. CDR3 nucleotide sequence: TGTGCCAGCAGTGAGCGGCAGATCGCTAACTATGGCTACACCTTC.

The chain carries TRBV12-3 or TRBV12-4 and TRBJ2-6; D may be TRBD1 or TRBD2 (6 bases each). The CDR3 contains 15 residues. V lost 7 bases and J 4 bases, leaving 14 bases between the germline ends. In DNA, the CDR3 is TGTGCCAGCACCCTAGGGGGGTCAGGGGCCAACGTCCTGACTTTC. It specifies CASTLGGSGANVLTF.

This clonotype appeared a few times. This sequence joins TRBV28 and TRBJ2-2; D unclear. Germline V gives CDR1 MDHEN, CDR2 SYDVKM. The CDR3 extends over 15 amino acids. The V end was cut by 3 bases, the J end by 2 bases, with 10 bases between. The CDR3: CASSFWAENTGELFF. CDR3 DNA: TGTGCCAGCAGTTTTTGGGCAGAAAACACCGGGGAGCTGTTTTTT. The full variable domain, in which reference TRBV28 and TRBJ2-2 provide the parts outside the CDR3, is DVKVTQSSRYLVKRTGEKVFLECVQDMDHENMFWYRQDPGLGLRLIYFSYDVKMKEKGDIPEGYSVSREKKERFSLILESASTNQTSMYLCASSFWAENTGELFFGEGSRLTVL.

The chain joins TRBV7-2 to TRBJ2-5, with D possibly being TRBD2 (5 bases). This CDR3 spans 14 amino acids. Trimming removed 6 bases at V and 4 bases at J, with 15 bases between. CDR1 and CDR2 from the germline V gene are SGHTA and FQGNSA. CDR3 coding DNA: TGTGCCAGCAGTCCAGGACTCCTCCGAGAGACCCAGTACTTC. Protein sequence: CASSPGLLRETQYF.

At least ten counts were recorded for this clonotype. The gene calls are TRBV5-1 and TRBJ2-7; 10 nucleotides align to TRBD1. V gave up 2 bases and J gave up 5 bases; unmatched junction bases: 4. Germline CDR1 reads SGHRS; CDR2 reads YFSETQ. There are 14 residues in the CDR3. The CDR3 here is CASSFRDRGDEQYF. The CDR3, as DNA: TGCGCCAGCAGCTTCCGGGACAGGGGCGACGAGCAGTACTTC.

In its sample, this clonotype was seen many times. The genes are TRBV12-3 or TRBV12-4 and TRBJ1-1; tentative D call: TRBD1 (6 bases). With 5 bases removed from V and 2 bases from J, the gap between germline ends came to 9 bases. There are 13 residues in the CDR3. The CDR3 DNA follows: TGTGCCAGCAGTGGACAGCTCAACACTGAAGCTTTCTTT. This translates into CASSGQLNTEAFF.

The chain uses TRBV25-1 and TRBJ1-6, with D tentatively TRBD1 (5 bases). Trimming stripped 1 base from V and 13 bases from J, with 11 bases between. Germline values: CDR1 MGHDK, CDR2 SYGVNS. This CDR3 has 13 residues. CDR3 nucleotides: TGTGCCAGCAGTGAATTTGTCGGGGGGCCCCTCCACTTT. This codes for CASSEFVGGPLHF.

V usage is TRBV6-1 and J usage is TRBJ1-4; D is unclear. CDR3 length: 15 amino acids. Germline V lookup: CDR1 MNHNS, CDR2 SASEGT. Trimming cost V 3 bases and J 0 bases, with 8 bases left between them. The CDR3 sequence: CASSESLATNEKLFF. The CDR3 DNA is TGTGCCAGCAGTGAGTCTCTTGCAACTAATGAAAAACTGTTTTTT.

This clonotype was picked up a small number of times. The rearrangement joins TRBV9 to TRBJ2-2; 9 bases match TRBD2. Trimming at V came to 4 bases and at J to 5 bases, leaving 6 bases not matched to a gene. Germline CDR1 SGDLS, CDR2 YYNGEE. The CDR3 is 15 residues long. The CDR3, as DNA: TGTGCCAGCAGCCCCAGACTAGCGGCTACCGGGGAGCTGTTTTTT. Protein: CASSPRLAATGELFF.

This chain joins TRBV5-1 and TRBJ2-2, with D perhaps TRBD1 (5 bases). In germline, CDR1 is SGHRS, CDR2 YFSETQ. CDR3 length: 13 amino acids. Trimming removed 1 base from V and 9 bases from J, with 10 bases in between. CDR3 nucleotides: TGCGCCAGCAGCTTGAGGGGCGAGCGGGAGCTGTTTTTT. Its translation is CASSLRGERELFF.

Ten or more counts support this clonotype. The chain uses TRBV7-2 and TRBJ2-3; 12 bases are a match to TRBD2. The V segment lost 4 bases and the J segment 0 bases; nucleotides outside the gene matches: 17. The CDR3 runs 21 residues. Germline V CDR1 and CDR2: SGHTA, FQGNSA. The CDR3 loop is CASSSRLAGARRALSTDTQYF. The CDR3 DNA reads TGTGCCAGCAGCTCTCGACTAGCGGGGGCCCGGAGGGCTCTGAGCACAGATACGCAGTATTTT.

This clonotype was recorded many times. This chain joins TRBV7-2 and TRBJ1-1; D is unclear. Germline assignment: CDR1 SGHTA and CDR2 FQGNSA. There are 15 residues in the CDR3. The V end lost 3 bases, the J end lost 0 bases, and 11 bases lay between the germline ends. Here the CDR3 reads CASSFDGRVNTEAFF. DNA of the CDR3: TGTGCCAGCAGCTTCGACGGGAGGGTGAACACTGAAGCTTTCTTT.

V gene TRBV5-6 combines with J gene TRBJ1-2; the D is unclear. Trimming removed 1 base from V and 0 bases from J, with 13 bases in between. Germline V gene data show CDR1 as SGHDT and CDR2 as YYEEEE. The CDR3 loop spans 16 amino acids. The CDR3 here is CASSLHGDPSNYGYTF. Here the CDR3 DNA reads TGTGCCAGCAGCTTGCACGGGGATCCCTCTAACTATGGCTACACCTTC.

The rearrangement joins TRBV7-2 to TRBJ2-7, with 16 bases aligning to TRBD2. The CDR3 has 18 amino acids. The germline CDR1 and CDR2 sequences are SGHTA and FQGNSA. Losses at the gene ends were 5 bases for V and 3 bases for J; bases not matched to a gene: 10. The CDR3 DNA follows: TGTGCCAGCAGCCGGGGACTAGCGGGGGGGCCTTTTATCTACGAGCAGTACTTC. Translated: CASSRGLAGGPFIYEQYF.

This clonotype was detected many times. This chain joins TRBV3-1 and TRBJ2-1; 11 nucleotides match TRBD2. This CDR3 comprises 15 residues. V shed 2 bases, J shed 5 bases, and the junction held 2 bases outside the gene matches. Looked up from germline, CDR1 is LGHDT and CDR2 is YNNKEL (reference sequence). The CDR3 DNA reads as TGTGCCAGCAGCCAAACTAGCGGGGGCAACAATGAGCAGTTCTTC. As protein: CASSQTSGGNNEQFF.

This clonotype was seen a handful of times. V usage is TRBV11-2 and J usage is TRBJ1-5; no reliable D call. The V gene lost 4 bases and the J gene lost 3 bases, with 4 bases spanning the gap. Germline CDR1 is SGHAT and CDR2 is FQNNGV. The CDR3 spans 12 residues. CDR3 in DNA: TGTGCCAGCAGCTCCTTCAATCAGCCCCAGCATTTT. Its translation is CASSSFNQPQHF. Supplemented by reference TRBV11-2 and TRBJ1-5, the full variable domain reads EAGVAQSPRYKIIEKRQSVAFWCNPISGHATLYWYQQILGQGPKLLIQFQNNGVVDDSQLPKDRFSAERLKGVDSTLKIQPAKLEDSAVYLCASSSFNQPQHFGDGTRLSIL.

There are many counts of this clonotype. The chain recombines TRBV12-3 or TRBV12-4 with TRBJ2-3, with a weak D call TRBD2 (6 bases). The CDR3 spans 16 residues. V lost 4 bases and J 1 base, leaving 15 bases between the germline ends. CDR3 nucleotide sequence: TGTGCCAGCAGTTCACACGATAGCGGACGCACAGATACGCAGTATTTT. This codes for CASSSHDSGRTDTQYF.

This clonotype was seen a few times. The chain joins TRBV7-9 to TRBJ1-6, with D hard to call. Germline values: CDR1 SEHNR, CDR2 FQNEAQ (reference sequence). This CDR3 is built from 16 residues. The V and J ends lost 5 bases and 5 bases respectively, with 16 bases between them. The CDR3 loop reads CASSPTGRLDNSPLHF. DNA of the CDR3: TGTGCCAGCAGCCCTACTGGACGCCTAGATAATTCACCCCTCCACTTT.

This clonotype showed up many times. The rearrangement joins TRBV10-3 to TRBJ1-2; D is undetermined. This CDR3 region has 13 residues. Germline lookup yields CDR1 ENHRY and CDR2 SYGVKD. V was cut by 3 bases and J by 0 bases, with 5 bases left in between. The CDR3 sequence is CAISENPNYGYTF. CDR3 in DNA: TGTGCCATCAGTGAAAACCCTAACTATGGCTACACCTTC.

This clonotype was observed a handful of times. This sequence joins TRBV20-1 and TRBJ1-5, with D maybe TRBD1 (6 bases). The V end was cut by 3 bases, the J end by 3 bases, with 12 bases between. The CDR3 has 14 residues. Germline values: CDR1 DFQATT, CDR2 SNEGSKA (reference sequence). CDR3 amino acids: CSASPGQINQPQHF. DNA for the CDR3: TGCAGTGCTAGCCCAGGACAGATCAATCAGCCCCAGCATTTT.

This clonotype has only a few counts. The chain links TRBV5-1 to TRBJ1-1; 8 bases map to TRBD1. From germline, CDR1 is SGHRS and CDR2 YFSETQ. CDR3 length: 13 amino acids. The J segment lost 4 bases and the V segment lost 5 bases, leaving 4 bases of the junction unmatched. DNA for the CDR3: TGCGCCAGCAGATCAGACAGGGGCACTGAAGCTTTCTTT. This codes for CASRSDRGTEAFF. Combining the CDR3 with reference TRBV5-1 and TRBJ1-1 gives the whole variable domain KAGVTQTPRYLIKTRGQQVTLSCSPISGHRSVSWYQQTPGQGLQFLFEYFSETQRNKGNFPGRFSGRQFSNSRSEMNVSTLELGDSALYLCASRSDRGTEAFFGQGTRLTVV.

This sequence joins TRBV7-9 and TRBJ2-1; 7 bases are a match to TRBD2. The V and J ends lost 1 base and 6 bases, in that order; junction bases with no gene match: 6. CDR1 and CDR2 (germline): SEHNR, FQNEAQ (reference sequence). CDR3 length: 15 residues. CDR3 sequence: CASSLGGGRFNEQFF. CDR3 in DNA: TGTGCCAGCAGCTTAGGGGGGGGAAGGTTCAATGAGCAGTTCTTC.

In this sample, this clonotype turned up a few times. The chain is built from TRBV6-1 and TRBJ2-5; 7 bases agree with TRBD1. Germline assignment: CDR1 MNHNS and CDR2 SASEGT. J gave up 10 bases and V 5 bases, and 10 bases lay outside the gene matches. This CDR3 region has 13 residues. Here the CDR3 reads CASSRQGSAHQYF. CDR3 bases: TGTGCCAGCAGTCGACAGGGATCTGCTCACCAGTACTTC.

This clonotype showed up many times. At one end the junction does not follow the germline gene, possibly because of a read error. CDR3 nucleotides: TGTGCCAGCACCATGGACGGGGCCAAACGGGGTACCTTC. Translating gives CASTMDGAKRGTF. This sequence joins TRBV6-6 and TRBJ2-1, with D possibly called TRBD1 or TRBD2 (5 bases each). The V gene's germline CDR1 is MNHNY and CDR2 SVGAGI (reference sequence). CDR3 length: 13 residues.

This clonotype was observed a handful of times. The genes are TRBV12-3 or TRBV12-4 and TRBJ2-1, with D tentatively TRBD1 or TRBD2 (6 bases each). The CDR3 spans 15 residues. V dropped 8 bases and J dropped 12 bases, with 26 bases sitting between them. The CDR3 sequence: CASRDPYGGPFGQFF. CDR3 coding DNA: TGTGCCAGCCGGGACCCCTACGGGGGCCCCTTTGGGCAGTTCTTC.

The chain is built from TRBV5-1 and TRBJ2-1, with TRBD1 matching over 9 bases. After removal of 0 bases from V and 15 bases from J, the junction contained 4 bases not matched to a gene. The length of the CDR3 is 12 residues. Germline assignment: CDR1 SGHRS and CDR2 YFSETQ. CDR3 region: CASSLAGTGSFF. The CDR3 DNA reads TGCGCCAGCAGCTTGGCCGGGACAGGGTCGTTCTTC. Complete variable domain (other parts from reference TRBV5-1 and TRBJ2-1): KAGVTQTPRYLIKTRGQQVTLSCSPISGHRSVSWYQQTPGQGLQFLFEYFSETQRNKGNFPGRFSGRQFSNSRSEMNVSTLELGDSALYLCASSLAGTGSFFGPGTRLTVL.

Only a few counts were recorded for this clonotype. The chain links TRBV10-2 to TRBJ2-3; a possible D gene is TRBD2 (5 bases). Germline CDR1 WSHSY, CDR2 SAAADI. Trimming left V 6 bases short and J 0 bases short, with 10 bases between. The CDR3 sequence is 14 residues long. The CDR3 protein is CASRVGGSTDTQYF. In DNA, the CDR3 is TGCGCCAGCAGGGTGGGCGGGAGCACAGATACGCAGTATTTT.